Sequencing of this TCR beta chain was carried out in a study of shared clonotypes between healthy human individuals. Study results and caveats: Genetic and exposure-history diversity was limited by the few donors. Sampling covered blood only; tissue repertoires likely differ.

Concerning this clone: What it binds is not known.

As handled by the study authors: ImmunoSEQ sequences covered only the junction and lacked quality scores; filtering therefore differed. Clones were read by immunoSEQ multiplex PCR, and TCRdb kept only the in-frame ones, dropping some. D and trimming were read from the DNA, whereas the V and J calls and clone size are those reported in that table. The sample lists about 510,000 clones; almost 80% were seen once. The clonotype was recovered from a woman aged 40 to 50 in good health. Some clones in this sample may be carry-over from other donors' samples. Material: PBMCs.

The CDR3 protein is CASSSPGQLDIQYF. In nucleotides, the CDR3 is TGTGCCAGCAGCTCCCCGGGGCAGTTGGACATTCAGTACTTC. The J gene is TRBJ2-4, the V gene TRBV5-4, with D tentatively TRBD1 or TRBD2 (5 bases each). V lost 3 bases to trimming and J lost 8 bases, with 15 bases between them. CDR3 length: 14 amino acids. Germline-derived CDR1 and CDR2 are SGHNT and YYREEE (reference sequence).